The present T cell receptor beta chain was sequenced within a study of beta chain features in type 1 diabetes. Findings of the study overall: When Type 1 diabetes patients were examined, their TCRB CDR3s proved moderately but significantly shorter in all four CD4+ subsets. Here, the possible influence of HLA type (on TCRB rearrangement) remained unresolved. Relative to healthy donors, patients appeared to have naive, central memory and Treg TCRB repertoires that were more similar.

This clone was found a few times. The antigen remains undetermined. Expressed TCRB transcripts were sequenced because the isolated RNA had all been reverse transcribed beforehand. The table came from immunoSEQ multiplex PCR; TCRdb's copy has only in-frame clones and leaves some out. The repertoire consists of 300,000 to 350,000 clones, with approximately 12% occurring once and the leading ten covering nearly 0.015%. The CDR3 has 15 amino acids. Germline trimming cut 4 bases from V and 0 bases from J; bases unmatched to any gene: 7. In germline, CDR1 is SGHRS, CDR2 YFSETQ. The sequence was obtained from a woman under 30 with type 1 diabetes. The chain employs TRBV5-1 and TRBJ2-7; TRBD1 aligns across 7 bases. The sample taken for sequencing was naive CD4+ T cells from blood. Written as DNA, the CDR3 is TGCGCCAGCAGCCGAAAGAGACAGGGCTCCTACGAGCAGTACGTC. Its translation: CASSRKRQGSYEQYV.